This TCR beta chain was sequenced during a study of radiotherapy plus CTLA-4 blockade in lung cancer. The data were produced by immunoSEQ multiplex PCR, yet TCRdb's version contains in-frame clones alone and is incomplete. The top ten clones hold under 13% of a sample with some 34,000 clones, around 77% of them seen once. V was cut by 0 bases and J by 4 bases, with 6 bases left in between. CDR1 and CDR2 (germline): MRHNA, SNTAGT. The CDR3 length is 13 residues. The chain recombines TRBV6-4 with TRBJ1-1; possible D gene TRBD1, 5 bases. The sequence was obtained from a human donor with non-small cell lung cancer who had stable disease on radiotherapy plus ipilimumab. The sequencing here drew on peripheral blood, taken from a patient treated with radiotherapy plus ipilimumab. The CDR3 loop is CASSDSRGTEAFF. The CDR3 DNA sequence: TGTGCCAGCAGTGACTCTAGGGGCACTGAAGCTTTCTTT.